Sequencing of this T cell receptor (beta chain) was carried out in a study of radiotherapy plus CTLA-4 blockade in lung cancer. Study-level findings and limits: Clones derived from tumor TCRs expanded in blood after radiotherapy plus ipilimumab.

Sequencing used immunoSEQ multiplex PCR; TCRdb keeps in-frame clones, though not all of them. The sample lists roughly 100,000 clones; around 86% were seen once. To note about this clone: Its antigen is unknown.

Germline-derived CDR1 and CDR2 are SGHDT and YYEEEE. V was pared by 4 bases and J by 6 bases, with 9 bases of the junction left unmatched. CDR3 length equals 16 residues. The V gene is TRBV5-6, the J gene TRBJ2-1; 11 nucleotides align to TRBD1. This TCR came from a human donor with non-small cell lung cancer who had a partial response to radiotherapy plus ipilimumab. Specimen: peripheral blood, collected from a patient treated with radiotherapy plus ipilimumab. CDR3: CASSLRPGQGGNEQFF. CDR3 DNA sequence: TGTGCCAGCAGCCTTCGGCCGGGACAGGGGGGCAATGAGCAGTTCTTC.